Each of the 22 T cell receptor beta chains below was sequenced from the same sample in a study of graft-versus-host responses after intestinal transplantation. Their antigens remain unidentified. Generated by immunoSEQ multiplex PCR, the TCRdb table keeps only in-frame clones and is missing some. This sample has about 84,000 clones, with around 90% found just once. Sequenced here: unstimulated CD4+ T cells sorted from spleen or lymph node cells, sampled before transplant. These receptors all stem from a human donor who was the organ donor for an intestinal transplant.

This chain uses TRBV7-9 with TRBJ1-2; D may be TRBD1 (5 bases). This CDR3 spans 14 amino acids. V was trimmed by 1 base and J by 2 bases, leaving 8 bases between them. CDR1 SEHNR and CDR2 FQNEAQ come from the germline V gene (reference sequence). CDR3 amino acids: CASSLGRQNYGYTF. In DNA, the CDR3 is TGTGCCAGCAGCTTAGGCCGACAGAACTATGGCTACACCTTC.

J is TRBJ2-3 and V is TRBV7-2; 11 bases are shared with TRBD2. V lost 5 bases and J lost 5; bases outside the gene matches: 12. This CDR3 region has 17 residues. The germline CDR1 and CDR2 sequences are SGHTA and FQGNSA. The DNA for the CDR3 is TGTGCCAGCAGCCTATATACGTTCGGACTAGCGGGAGATACGCAGTATTTT. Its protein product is CASSLYTFGLAGDTQYF.

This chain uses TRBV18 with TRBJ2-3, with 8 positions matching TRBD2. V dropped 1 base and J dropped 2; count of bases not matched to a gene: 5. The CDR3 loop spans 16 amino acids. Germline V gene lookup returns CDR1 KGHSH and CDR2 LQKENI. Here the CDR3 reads CASSPRTGGFTDTQYF. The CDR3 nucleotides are TGTGCCAGCTCACCACGGACGGGGGGGTTCACAGATACGCAGTATTTT. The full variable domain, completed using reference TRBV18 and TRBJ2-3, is NAGVMQNPRHLVRRRGQEARLRCSPMKGHSHVYWYRQLPEEGLKFMVYLQKENIIDESGMPKERFSAEFPKEGPSILRIQQVVRGDSAAYFCASSPRTGGFTDTQYFGPGTRLTVL.

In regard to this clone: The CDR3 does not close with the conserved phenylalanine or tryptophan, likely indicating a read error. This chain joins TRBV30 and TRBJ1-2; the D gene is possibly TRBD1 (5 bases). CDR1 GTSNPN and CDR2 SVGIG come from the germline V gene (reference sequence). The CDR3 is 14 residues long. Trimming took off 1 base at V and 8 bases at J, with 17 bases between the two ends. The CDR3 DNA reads TGTGCCTGGAGTGCCCGGACAAACGTTAGAGGCTACACCCTC. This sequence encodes CAWSARTNVRGYTL.

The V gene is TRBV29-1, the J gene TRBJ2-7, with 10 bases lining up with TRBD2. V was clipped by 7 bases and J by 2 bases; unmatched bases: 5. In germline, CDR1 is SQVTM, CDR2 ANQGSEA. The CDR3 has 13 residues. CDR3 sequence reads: CSAGTSETYEQYF. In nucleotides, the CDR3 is TGCAGCGCCGGGACTAGCGAGACCTACGAGCAGTACTTC.

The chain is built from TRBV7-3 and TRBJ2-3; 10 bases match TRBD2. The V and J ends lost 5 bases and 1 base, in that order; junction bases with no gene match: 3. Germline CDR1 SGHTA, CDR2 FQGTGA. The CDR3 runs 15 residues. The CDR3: CASSRTSGGTDTQYF. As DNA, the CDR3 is TGTGCCAGCAGCCGAACTAGCGGGGGCACAGATACGCAGTATTTT. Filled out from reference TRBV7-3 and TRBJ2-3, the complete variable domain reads GAGVSQTPSNKVTEKGKYVELRCDPISGHTALYWYRQSLGQGPEFLIYFQGTGAADDSGLPNDRFFAVRPEGSVSTLKIQRTERGDSAVYLCASSRTSGGTDTQYFGPGTRLTVL.

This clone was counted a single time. CDR3 sequence (DNA): TGTGCCTGGAGTCGGGGACTAGCGGGGGCCATCTACGAGCAGTACTTC. This sequence encodes CAWSRGLAGAIYEQYF. The V and J genes are TRBV30 and TRBJ2-7, with 14 bases aligning to TRBD2. There are 16 residues in the CDR3. The junction had 6 bases not matched to a gene; V was cut back by 2 bases and J by 3 bases. CDR1 GTSNPN and CDR2 SVGIG come from the germline V gene (reference sequence).

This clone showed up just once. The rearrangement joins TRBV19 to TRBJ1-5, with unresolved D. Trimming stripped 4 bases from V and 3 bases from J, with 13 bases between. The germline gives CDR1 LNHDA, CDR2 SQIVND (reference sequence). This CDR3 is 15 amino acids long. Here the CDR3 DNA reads TGTGCCAGTAGTACCAGGCGGGTAGACAATCAGCCCCAGCATTTT. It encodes CASSTRRVDNQPQHF.

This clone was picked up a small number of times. This chain's CDR3 is CASSTFFTALARVEQFF. The CDR3 bases are TGTGCCAGTAGTACCTTCTTCACCGCACTAGCGCGAGTTGAGCAGTTCTTC. The chain joins TRBV19 to TRBJ2-1; the match to TRBD2 covers 7 bases. Germline trimming cut 4 bases from V and 9 bases from J; bases unmatched to any gene: 18. The CDR3 contains 17 residues. Looked up from germline, CDR1 is LNHDA and CDR2 is SQIVND (reference sequence).

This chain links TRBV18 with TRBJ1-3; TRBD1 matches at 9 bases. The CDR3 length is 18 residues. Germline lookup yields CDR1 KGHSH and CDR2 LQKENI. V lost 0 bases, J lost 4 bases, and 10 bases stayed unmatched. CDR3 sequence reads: CASSPPSSTGGRGNTIYF. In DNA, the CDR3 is TGTGCCAGCTCACCACCGAGTTCGACAGGGGGGAGAGGAAACACCATATATTTT.

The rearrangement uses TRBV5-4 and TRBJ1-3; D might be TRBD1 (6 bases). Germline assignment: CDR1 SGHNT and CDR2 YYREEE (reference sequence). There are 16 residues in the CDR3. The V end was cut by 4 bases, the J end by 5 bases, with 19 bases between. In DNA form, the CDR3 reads TGTGCCAGCAGCCAAGGGGCACAGGGAACTCGAAACACCATATATTTT. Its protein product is CASSQGAQGTRNTIYF.

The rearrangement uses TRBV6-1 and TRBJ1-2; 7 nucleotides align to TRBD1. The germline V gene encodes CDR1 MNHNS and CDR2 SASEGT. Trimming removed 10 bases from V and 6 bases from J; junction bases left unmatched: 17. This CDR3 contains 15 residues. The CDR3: CATDLRGTVRNGYTF. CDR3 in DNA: TGTGCCACCGACCTTAGGGGGACAGTCCGTAATGGCTACACCTTC.

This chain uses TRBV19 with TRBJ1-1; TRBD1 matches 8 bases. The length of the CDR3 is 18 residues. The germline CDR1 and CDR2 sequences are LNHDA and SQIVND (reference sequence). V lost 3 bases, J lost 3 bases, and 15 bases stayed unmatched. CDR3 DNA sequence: TGTGCCAGTAGTATTGGTGTTGGACAGGGTCGTTTGTACACTGAAGCTTTCTTT. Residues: CASSIGVGQGRLYTEAFF.

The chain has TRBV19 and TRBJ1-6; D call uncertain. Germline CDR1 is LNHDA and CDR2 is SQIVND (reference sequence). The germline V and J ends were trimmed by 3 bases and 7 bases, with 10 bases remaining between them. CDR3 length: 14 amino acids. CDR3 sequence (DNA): TGTGCCAGTAGTATTGGGCTCAGAAATTCACCCCTCCACTTT. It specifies CASSIGLRNSPLHF.

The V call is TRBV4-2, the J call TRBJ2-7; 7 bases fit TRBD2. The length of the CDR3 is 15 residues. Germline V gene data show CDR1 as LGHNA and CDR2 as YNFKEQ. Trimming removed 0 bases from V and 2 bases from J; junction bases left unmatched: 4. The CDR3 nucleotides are TGTGCCAGCAGCCAAGATACTAGCGCAACCTACGAGCAGTACTTC. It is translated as CASSQDTSATYEQYF.

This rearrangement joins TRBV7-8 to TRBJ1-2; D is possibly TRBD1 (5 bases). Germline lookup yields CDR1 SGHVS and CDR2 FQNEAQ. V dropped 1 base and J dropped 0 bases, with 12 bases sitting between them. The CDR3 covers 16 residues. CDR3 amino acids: CASSLGGGSTNYGYTF. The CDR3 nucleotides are TGTGCCAGCAGCTTAGGGGGGGGGAGTACTAACTATGGCTACACCTTC.

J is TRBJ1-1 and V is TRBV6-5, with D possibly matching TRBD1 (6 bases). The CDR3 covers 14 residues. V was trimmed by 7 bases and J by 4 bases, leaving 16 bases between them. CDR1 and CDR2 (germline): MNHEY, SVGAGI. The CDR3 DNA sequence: TGTGCCAGCAAACAGGGCGGAGTGGTCACTGAAGCTTTCTTT. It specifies CASKQGGVVTEAFF.

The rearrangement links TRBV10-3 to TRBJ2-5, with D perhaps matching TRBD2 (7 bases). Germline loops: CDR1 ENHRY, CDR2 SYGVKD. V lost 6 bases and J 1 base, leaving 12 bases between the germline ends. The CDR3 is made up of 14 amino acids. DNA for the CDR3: TGTGCCATCAGAGGGGGGGGGACCCAAGAGACCCAGTACTTC. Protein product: CAIRGGGTQETQYF.

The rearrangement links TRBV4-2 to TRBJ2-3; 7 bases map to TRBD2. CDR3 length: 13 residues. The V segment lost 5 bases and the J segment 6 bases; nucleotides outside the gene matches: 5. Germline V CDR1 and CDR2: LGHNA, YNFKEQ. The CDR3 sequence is CASSAGRGDTQYF. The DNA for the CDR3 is TGTGCCAGCAGCGCCGGGCGGGGGGATACGCAGTATTTT.

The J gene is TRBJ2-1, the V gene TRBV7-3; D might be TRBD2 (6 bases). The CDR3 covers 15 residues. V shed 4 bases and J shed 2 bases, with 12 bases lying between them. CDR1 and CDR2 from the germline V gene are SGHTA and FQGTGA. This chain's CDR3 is CASSSRGGAYNEQFF. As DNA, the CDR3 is TGTGCCAGCAGCTCCCGTGGCGGGGCCTACAATGAGCAGTTCTTC.

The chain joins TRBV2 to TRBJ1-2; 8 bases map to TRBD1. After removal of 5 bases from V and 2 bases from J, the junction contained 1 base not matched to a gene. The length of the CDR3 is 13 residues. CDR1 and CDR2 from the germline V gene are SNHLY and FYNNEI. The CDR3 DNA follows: TGTGCCAGCAGTAGACAGGGGAACTATGGCTACACCTTC. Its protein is CASSRQGNYGYTF.

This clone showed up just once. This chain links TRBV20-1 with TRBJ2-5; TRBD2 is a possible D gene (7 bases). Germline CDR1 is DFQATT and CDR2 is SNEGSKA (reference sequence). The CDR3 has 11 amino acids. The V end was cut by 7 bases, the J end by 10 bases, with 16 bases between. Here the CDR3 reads CSGRGTTHQYF. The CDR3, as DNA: TGCAGTGGTAGGGGGACTACACACCAGTACTTC.